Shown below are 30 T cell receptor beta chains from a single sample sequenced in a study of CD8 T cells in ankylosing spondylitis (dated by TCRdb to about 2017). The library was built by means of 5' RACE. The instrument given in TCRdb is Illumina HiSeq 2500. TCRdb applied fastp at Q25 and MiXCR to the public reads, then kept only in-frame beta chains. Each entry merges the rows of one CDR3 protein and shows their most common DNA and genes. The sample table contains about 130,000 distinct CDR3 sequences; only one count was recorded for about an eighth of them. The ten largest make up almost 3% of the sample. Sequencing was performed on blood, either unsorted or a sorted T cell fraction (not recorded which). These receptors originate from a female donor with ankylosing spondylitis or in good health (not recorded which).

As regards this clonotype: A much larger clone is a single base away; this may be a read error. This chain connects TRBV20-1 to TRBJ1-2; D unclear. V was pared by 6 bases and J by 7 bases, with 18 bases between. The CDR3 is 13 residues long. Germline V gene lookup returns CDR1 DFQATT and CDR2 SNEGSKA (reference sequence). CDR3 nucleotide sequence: TGCAGTGCCAGGCTCGGGTCAGACTCTGGCTACACCTTC. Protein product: CSARLGSDSGYTF.

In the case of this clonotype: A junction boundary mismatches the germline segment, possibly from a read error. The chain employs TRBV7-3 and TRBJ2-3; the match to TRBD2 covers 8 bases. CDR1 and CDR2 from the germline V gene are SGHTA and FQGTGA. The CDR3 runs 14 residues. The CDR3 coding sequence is TGTGCCCGCAGCCCCGGGACTAGACCCGATACGCAGTATTTT. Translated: CARSPGTRPDTQYF.

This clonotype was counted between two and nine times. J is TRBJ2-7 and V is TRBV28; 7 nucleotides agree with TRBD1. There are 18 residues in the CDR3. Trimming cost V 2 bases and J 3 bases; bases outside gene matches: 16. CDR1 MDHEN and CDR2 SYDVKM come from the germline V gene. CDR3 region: CASSLRYSGQVVFYEQYF. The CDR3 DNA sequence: TGTGCCAGCAGTTTACGGTACTCTGGACAGGTTGTTTTCTACGAGCAGTACTTC.

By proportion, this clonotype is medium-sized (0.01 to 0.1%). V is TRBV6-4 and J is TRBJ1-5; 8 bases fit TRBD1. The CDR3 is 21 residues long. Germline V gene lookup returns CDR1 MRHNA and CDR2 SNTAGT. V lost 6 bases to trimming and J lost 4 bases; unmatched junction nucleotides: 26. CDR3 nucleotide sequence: TGTGCCAGCAGGCTGTATCGGTTCGACAGGGGATCTGACACTGGGAATCAGCCCCAGCATTTT. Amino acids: CASRLYRFDRGSDTGNQPQHF.

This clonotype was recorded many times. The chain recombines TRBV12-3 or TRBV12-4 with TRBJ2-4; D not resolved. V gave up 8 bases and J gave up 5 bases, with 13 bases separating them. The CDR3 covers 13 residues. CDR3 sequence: CASGRQWQNIQYF. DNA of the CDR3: TGTGCCAGCGGACGTCAATGGCAAAACATTCAGTACTTC.

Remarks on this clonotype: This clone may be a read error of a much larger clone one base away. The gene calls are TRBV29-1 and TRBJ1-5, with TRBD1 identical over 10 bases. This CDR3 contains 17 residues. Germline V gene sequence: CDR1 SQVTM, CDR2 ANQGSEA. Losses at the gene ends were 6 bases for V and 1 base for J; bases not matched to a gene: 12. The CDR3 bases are TGCAGCGTGGCCGGGACAGGGGCCCTTTGGAGCAATCAGCCCCAGCATTTT. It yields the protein CSVAGTGALWSNQPQHF.

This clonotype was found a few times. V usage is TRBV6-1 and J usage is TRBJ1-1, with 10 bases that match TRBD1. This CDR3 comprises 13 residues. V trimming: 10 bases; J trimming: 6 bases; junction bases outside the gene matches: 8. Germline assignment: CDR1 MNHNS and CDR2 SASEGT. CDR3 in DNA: TGTGCCACCCAAGGGACAGGGGTCGCTGAAGCTTTCTTT. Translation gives CATQGTGVAEAFF.

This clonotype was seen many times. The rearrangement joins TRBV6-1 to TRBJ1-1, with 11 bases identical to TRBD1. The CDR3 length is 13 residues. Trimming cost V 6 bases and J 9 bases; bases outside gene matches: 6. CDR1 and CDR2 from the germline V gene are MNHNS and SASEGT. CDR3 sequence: CASRTWTGGQAFF. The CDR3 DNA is TGTGCCAGCAGAACTTGGACAGGGGGCCAAGCTTTCTTT.

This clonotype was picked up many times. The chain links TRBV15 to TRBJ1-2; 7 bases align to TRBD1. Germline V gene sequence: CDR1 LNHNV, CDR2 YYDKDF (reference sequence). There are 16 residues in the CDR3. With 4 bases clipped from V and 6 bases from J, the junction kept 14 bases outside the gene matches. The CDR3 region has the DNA TGTGCCACCAGCACCGAAGACAGGGCCTTCGAAAATGGCTACACCTTC. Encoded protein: CATSTEDRAFENGYTF.

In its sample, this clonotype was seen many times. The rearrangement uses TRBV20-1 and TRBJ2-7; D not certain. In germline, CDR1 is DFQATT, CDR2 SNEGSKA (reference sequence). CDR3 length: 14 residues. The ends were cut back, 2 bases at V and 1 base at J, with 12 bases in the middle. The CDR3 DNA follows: TGCAGTGCTAGAAAGGACCACTCGTCCTACGAGCAGTACTTC. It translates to CSARKDHSSYEQYF.

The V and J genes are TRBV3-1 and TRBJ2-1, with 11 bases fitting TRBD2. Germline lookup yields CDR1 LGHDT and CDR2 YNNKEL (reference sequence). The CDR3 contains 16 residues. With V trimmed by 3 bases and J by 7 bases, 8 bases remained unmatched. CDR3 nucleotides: TGTGCCAGCAGCCACCGCGGGACTAGCGGCTCGAATGAGCAGTTCTTC. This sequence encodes CASSHRGTSGSNEQFF.

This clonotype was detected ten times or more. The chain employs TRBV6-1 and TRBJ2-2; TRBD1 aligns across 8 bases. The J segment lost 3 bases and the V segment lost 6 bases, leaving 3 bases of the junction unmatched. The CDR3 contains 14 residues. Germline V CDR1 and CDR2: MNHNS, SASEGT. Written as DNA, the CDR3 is TGTGCCAGCAGGCAGACAGGGGACACCGGGGAGCTGTTTTTT. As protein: CASRQTGDTGELFF.

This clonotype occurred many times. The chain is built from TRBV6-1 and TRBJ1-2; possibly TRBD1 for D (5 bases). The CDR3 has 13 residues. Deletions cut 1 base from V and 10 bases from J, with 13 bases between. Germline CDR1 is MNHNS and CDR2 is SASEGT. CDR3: CASSEGGRAVYTF. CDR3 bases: TGTGCCAGCAGTGAAGGGGGCAGGGCGGTCTACACCTTC.

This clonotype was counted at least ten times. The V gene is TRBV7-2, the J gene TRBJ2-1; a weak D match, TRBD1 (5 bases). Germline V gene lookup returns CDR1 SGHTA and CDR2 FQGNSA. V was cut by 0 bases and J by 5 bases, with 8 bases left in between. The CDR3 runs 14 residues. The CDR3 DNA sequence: TGTGCCAGCAGCTTAGCCAGGGTACACAATGAGCAGTTCTTC. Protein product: CASSLARVHNEQFF. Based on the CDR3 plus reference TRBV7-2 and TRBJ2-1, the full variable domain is GAGVSQSPSNKVTEKGKDVELRCDPISGHTALYWYRQSLGQGLEFLIYFQGNSAPDKSGLPSDRFSAERTGGSVSTLTIQRTQQEDSAVYLCASSLARVHNEQFFGPGTRLTVL.

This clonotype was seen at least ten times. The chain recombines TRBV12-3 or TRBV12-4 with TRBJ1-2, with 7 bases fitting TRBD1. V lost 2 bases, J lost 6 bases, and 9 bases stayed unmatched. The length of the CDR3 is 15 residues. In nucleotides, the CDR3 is TGTGCCAGCAGTTTAAAAACCCAGGGGGAGAATGGCTACACCTTC. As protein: CASSLKTQGENGYTF.

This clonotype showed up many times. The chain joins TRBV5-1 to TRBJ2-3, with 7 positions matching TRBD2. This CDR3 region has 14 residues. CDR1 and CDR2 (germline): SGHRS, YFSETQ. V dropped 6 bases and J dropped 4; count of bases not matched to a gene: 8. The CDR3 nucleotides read TGCGCCAGCACCAGACTAGCAGGTGCAGATACGCAGTATTTT. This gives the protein CASTRLAGADTQYF.

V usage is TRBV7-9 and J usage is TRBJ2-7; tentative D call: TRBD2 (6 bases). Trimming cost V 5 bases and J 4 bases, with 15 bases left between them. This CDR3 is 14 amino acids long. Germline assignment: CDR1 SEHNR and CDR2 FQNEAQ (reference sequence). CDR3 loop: CASSRSWGEYEQYF. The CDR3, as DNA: TGTGCCAGCAGCCGAAGTTGGGGGGAGTACGAGCAGTACTTC.

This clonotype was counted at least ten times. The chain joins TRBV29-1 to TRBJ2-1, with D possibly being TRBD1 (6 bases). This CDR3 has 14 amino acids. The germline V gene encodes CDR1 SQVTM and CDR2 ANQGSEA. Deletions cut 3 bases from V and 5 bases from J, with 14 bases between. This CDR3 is CSVDVSRGNNEQFF. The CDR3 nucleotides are TGCAGCGTTGACGTCTCGAGGGGGAACAATGAGCAGTTCTTC.

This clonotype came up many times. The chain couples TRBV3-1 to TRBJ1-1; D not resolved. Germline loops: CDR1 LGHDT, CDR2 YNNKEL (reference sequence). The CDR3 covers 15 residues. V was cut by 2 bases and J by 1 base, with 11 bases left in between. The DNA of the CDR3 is TGTGCCAGCAGCCAATGGGCGGCCAAGAACACTGAAGCTTTCTTT. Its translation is CASSQWAAKNTEAFF.

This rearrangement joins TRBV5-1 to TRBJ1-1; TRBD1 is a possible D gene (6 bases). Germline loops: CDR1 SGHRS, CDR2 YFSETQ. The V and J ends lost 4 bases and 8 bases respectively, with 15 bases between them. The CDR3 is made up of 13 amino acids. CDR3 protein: CASSPTGFSEAFF. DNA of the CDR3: TGCGCCAGCAGCCCCACAGGGTTTTCGGAAGCTTTCTTT.

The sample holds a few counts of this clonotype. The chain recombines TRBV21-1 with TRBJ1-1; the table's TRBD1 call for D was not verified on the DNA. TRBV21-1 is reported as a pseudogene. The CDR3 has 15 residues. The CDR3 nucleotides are TGTGCCAGCAGCAAAGGAACAACGGGGGACACTGAAGCTTTCTTT. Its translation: CASSKGTTGDTEAFF.

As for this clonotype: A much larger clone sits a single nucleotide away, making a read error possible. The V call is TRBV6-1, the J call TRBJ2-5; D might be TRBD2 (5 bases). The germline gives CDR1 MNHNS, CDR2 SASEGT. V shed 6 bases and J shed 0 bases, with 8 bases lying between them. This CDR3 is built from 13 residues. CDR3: CASRLGDQETQYF. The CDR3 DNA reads TGTGCCAGCAGATTGGGAGACCAAGAGACCCAGTACTTC.

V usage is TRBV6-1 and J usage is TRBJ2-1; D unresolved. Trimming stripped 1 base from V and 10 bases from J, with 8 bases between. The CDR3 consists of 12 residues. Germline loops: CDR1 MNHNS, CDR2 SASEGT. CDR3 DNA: TGTGCCAGCAGTGAAGGGGGATGGGAGCAGTTCTTC. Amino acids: CASSEGGWEQFF.

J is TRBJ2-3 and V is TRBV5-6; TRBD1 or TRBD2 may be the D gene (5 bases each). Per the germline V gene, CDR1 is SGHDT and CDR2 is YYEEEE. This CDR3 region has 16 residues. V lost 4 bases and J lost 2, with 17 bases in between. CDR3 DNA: TGTGCCAGCAGCCCGGGGTGGGGGACGTCCACAGATACGCAGTATTTT. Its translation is CASSPGWGTSTDTQYF.

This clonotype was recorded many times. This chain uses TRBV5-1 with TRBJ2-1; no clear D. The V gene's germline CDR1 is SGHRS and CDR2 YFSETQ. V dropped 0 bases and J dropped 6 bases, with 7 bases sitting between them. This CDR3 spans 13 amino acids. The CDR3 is CASSLGSSNEQFF. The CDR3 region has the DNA TGCGCCAGCAGCTTGGGGTCGAGCAATGAGCAGTTCTTC.

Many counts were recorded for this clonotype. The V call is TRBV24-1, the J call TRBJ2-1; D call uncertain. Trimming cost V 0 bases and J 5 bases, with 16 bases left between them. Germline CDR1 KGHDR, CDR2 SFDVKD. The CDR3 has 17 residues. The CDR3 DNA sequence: TGTGCCACCAGTGATTTGCCTCTCAGTCTTAGAGACAATGAGCAGTTCTTC. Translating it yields CATSDLPLSLRDNEQFF.

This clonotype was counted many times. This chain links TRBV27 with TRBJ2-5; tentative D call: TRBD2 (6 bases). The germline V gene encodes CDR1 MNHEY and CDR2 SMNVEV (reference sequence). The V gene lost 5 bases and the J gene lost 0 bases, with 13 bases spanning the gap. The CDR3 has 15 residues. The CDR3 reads CASSRDGLYQETQYF. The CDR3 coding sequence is TGTGCCAGCAGTCGGGACGGACTATACCAAGAGACCCAGTACTTC.

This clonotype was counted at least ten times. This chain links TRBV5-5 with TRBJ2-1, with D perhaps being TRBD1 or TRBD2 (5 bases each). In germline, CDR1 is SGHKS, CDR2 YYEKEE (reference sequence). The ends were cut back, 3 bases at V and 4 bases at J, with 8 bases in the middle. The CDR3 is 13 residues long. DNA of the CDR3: TGTGCCAGCAGCTGGGACGGTTACAATGAGCAGTTCTTC. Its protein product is CASSWDGYNEQFF.

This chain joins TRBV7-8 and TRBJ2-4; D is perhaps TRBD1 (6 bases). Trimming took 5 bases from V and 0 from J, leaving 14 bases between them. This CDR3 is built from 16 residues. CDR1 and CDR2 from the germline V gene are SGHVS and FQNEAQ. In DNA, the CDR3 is TGTGCCAGCAGCCTAACAGGGCCCCCAGCCAAAAACATTCAGTACTTC. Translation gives CASSLTGPPAKNIQYF.

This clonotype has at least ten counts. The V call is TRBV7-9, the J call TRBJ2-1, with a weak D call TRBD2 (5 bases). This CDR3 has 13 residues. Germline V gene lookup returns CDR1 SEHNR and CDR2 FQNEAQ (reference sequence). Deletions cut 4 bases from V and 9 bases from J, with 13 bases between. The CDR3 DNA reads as TGTGCCAGCAGCTGGGAGTGGATGGGTGAGCAGTTCTTC. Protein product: CASSWEWMGEQFF. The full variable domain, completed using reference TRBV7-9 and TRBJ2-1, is DTGVSQNPRHKITKRGQNVTFRCDPISEHNRLYWYRQTLGQGPEFLTYFQNEAQLEKSRLLSDRFSAERPKGSFSTLEIQRTEQGDSAMYLCASSWEWMGEQFFGPGTRLTVL.